These 15 T cell receptor beta chains were sequenced from one sample in a study of blood T cell repertoires in COVID-19 (TCRdb year 2020). To prepare the library, the immunoSEQ multiplex PCR assay was applied. What TCRdb holds here is the immuneACCESS table cut down to in-frame rearrangements. Part of the clones is not present; checked against another copy, under half of the missing clones reflect an unresolved V gene, and the others are unexplained. The sample table holds 93,000 or so clones, of which more than 85% were seen once. The ten top clones hold 5% to 8% of the sample. The sample consisted of peripheral blood. The origin of the receptors is a human donor in a cohort sampled during active COVID-19.

This clone was observed a handful of times. CDR3 DNA sequence: TGTGCCAGTAGTATAGCGAGGGAGAGGGATCAGCCCCAGCATTTT. Amino acids: CASSIARERDQPQHF. The chain joins TRBV19 to TRBJ1-5; D uncertain. V dropped 1 base and J dropped 5 bases, with 12 bases sitting between them. The CDR3 runs 15 residues. Germline loops: CDR1 LNHDA, CDR2 SQIVND (reference sequence).

The V call is TRBV18, the J call TRBJ1-1; 10 nucleotides align to TRBD1. V was pared by 6 bases and J by 7 bases, with 11 bases of the junction left unmatched. Germline loops: CDR1 KGHSH, CDR2 LQKENI. The CDR3 loop spans 15 amino acids. The CDR3 sequence: CASSLMTGGGDEAFF. The CDR3 DNA is TGTGCCAGCTCTCTAATGACAGGGGGCGGTGATGAAGCTTTCTTT.

The V and J genes are TRBV2 and TRBJ2-1; perhaps TRBD1 as D (6 bases). The CDR3 runs to 13 residues. Germline-derived CDR1 and CDR2 are SNHLY and FYNNEI. Trimming removed 6 bases from V and 8 bases from J, with 14 bases in between. The DNA for the CDR3 is TGTGCCAGCAGCGTCTATGGGGGCTATGAGCAGTTCTTC. It codes for CASSVYGGYEQFF.

Only a few counts were recorded for this clone. This rearrangement joins TRBV28 to TRBJ1-5; 9 nucleotides align to TRBD1. The CDR3 extends over 16 amino acids. CDR1 is MDHEN, CDR2 SYDVKM, per germline. The V gene end was trimmed by 7 bases and the J gene end by 2 bases; junction bases not matched to a gene: 9. CDR3 in amino acids: CASTGTGSNGNQPQHF. The CDR3 DNA follows: TGTGCCAGCACTGGGACAGGGTCGAATGGCAATCAGCCCCAGCATTTT.

This clone has just a few counts. The CDR3 protein is CASSQVDTQYF. The DNA of the CDR3 is TGTGCCAGTAGCCAGGTTGATACGCAGTATTTT. The V and J genes are TRBV19 and TRBJ2-3; no definite D call. V gave up 6 bases and J gave up 6 bases, with 7 bases separating them. The CDR3 is made up of 11 amino acids. Germline assignment: CDR1 LNHDA and CDR2 SQIVND (reference sequence).

The chain couples TRBV24-1 to TRBJ2-3, with D hard to call. The CDR3 extends over 12 amino acids. The germline gives CDR1 KGHDR, CDR2 SFDVKD. V gave up 12 bases and J gave up 1 base, with 10 bases separating them. CDR3 DNA sequence: TGTGCCGCCTCGGCGGGCACAGATACGCAGTATTTT. The encoded protein is CAASAGTDTQYF.

The V call is TRBV2, the J call TRBJ2-5; 12 bases agree with TRBD1. The CDR3 contains 16 residues. Germline trimming cut 6 bases from V and 5 bases from J; bases unmatched to any gene: 10. Per germline, CDR1 SNHLY and CDR2 FYNNEI. This CDR3 is CASSRPGTGGEETQYF. The CDR3 DNA is TGTGCCAGCAGCCGACCCGGGACAGGGGGCGAGGAGACCCAGTACTTC.

V and J are TRBV19 and TRBJ1-4; D perhaps matches TRBD1 (5 bases). This CDR3 contains 14 residues. Trimming took 5 bases from V and 3 from J, leaving 10 bases between them. The germline V gene has CDR1 LNHDA and CDR2 SQIVND (reference sequence). The CDR3 coding sequence is TGTGCCAGTAGTTTGACAGCCTCTAATGAAAAACTGTTTTTT. As protein: CASSLTASNEKLFF.

In this sample, this clone turned up a few times. The CDR3 protein is CASSLTGFPGTYEQYF. The DNA of the CDR3 is TGTGCCAGCAGTTTGACCGGGTTCCCGGGGACCTACGAGCAGTACTTC. The chain employs TRBV5-5 and TRBJ2-7, with D possibly matching TRBD2 (5 bases). The germline gives CDR1 SGHKS, CDR2 YYEKEE (reference sequence). This CDR3 region has 16 residues. V shed 5 bases and J shed 2 bases, with 20 bases lying between them.

The table lists this clone with a count of one. The rearrangement links TRBV2 to TRBJ2-7, with D tentatively TRBD1 (6 bases). The CDR3 extends over 16 amino acids. The V end was cut by 1 base, the J end by 0 bases, with 13 bases between. Germline CDR1 is SNHLY and CDR2 is FYNNEI. Here the CDR3 reads CASSEVTRTDSYEQYF. CDR3 DNA sequence: TGTGCCAGCAGTGAAGTTACCAGGACAGACTCCTACGAGCAGTACTTC. Based on the CDR3 plus reference TRBV2 and TRBJ2-7, the full variable domain is EPEVTQTPSHQVTQMGQEVILRCVPISNHLYFYWYRQILGQKVEFLVSFYNNEISEKSEIFDDQFSVERPDGSNFTLKIRSTKLEDSAMYFCASSEVTRTDSYEQYFGPGTRLTVT.

V gene TRBV19 combines with J gene TRBJ1-6; D uncertain. The CDR3 runs 14 residues. From germline, CDR1 is LNHDA and CDR2 SQIVND (reference sequence). Trimming stripped 6 bases from V and 5 bases from J, with 11 bases between. CDR3 nucleotide sequence: TGTGCCAGTAGCGGGGAATTGAATAATTCACCCCTCCACTTT. The encoded protein is CASSGELNNSPLHF.

The chain's CDR3 is CASSQGSAGFYNEQFF. The CDR3 DNA sequence: TGTGCCAGCAGCCAAGGGTCGGCGGGATTTTACAATGAGCAGTTCTTC. The J gene is TRBJ2-1, the V gene TRBV3-1 (or the pseudogene TRBV3-2), with D possibly being TRBD2 (6 bases). There are 16 residues in the CDR3. V gave up 1 base and J gave up 4 bases, with 14 bases separating them. Germline V gives CDR1 LGHDT, CDR2 YNNKEL (reference sequence).

This clone has just a few counts. The chain couples TRBV6-5 to TRBJ2-2; the match to TRBD1 covers 8 bases. The CDR3 consists of 13 residues. The germline gives CDR1 MNHEY, CDR2 SVGAGI. V trimming: 5 bases; J trimming: 6 bases; junction bases outside the gene matches: 2. For the CDR3, the DNA is TGTGCCAGCAGTCCGACAGGGGCCGGGGAGCTGTTTTTT. It encodes CASSPTGAGELFF.

J is TRBJ2-3 and V is TRBV5-1, with D uncertain. The CDR3 is 16 amino acids. Trimming pared 0 bases from V and 4 bases from J, leaving 15 bases between. Per germline, CDR1 SGHRS and CDR2 YFSETQ. DNA of the CDR3: TGCGCCAGCAGCTTGGAGGCCAGGCCCGGCGCAGATACGCAGTATTTT. Protein sequence: CASSLEARPGADTQYF.

This clone was seen only once. This chain joins TRBV11-1 and TRBJ2-7, with D unclear. CDR1 and CDR2 (germline): SGHAT, FQDESV (reference sequence). The CDR3 consists of 15 residues. The V end was cut by 1 base, the J end by 3 bases, with 13 bases between. CDR3 loop: CASSLGRLGVYEQYF. In nucleotides, the CDR3 is TGTGCCAGCAGCTTAGGGCGTCTCGGAGTCTACGAGCAGTACTTC. Full variable domain (rest looked up from reference TRBV11-1 and TRBJ2-7): EAEVAQSPRYKITEKSQAVAFWCDPISGHATLYWYRQILGQGPELLVQFQDESVVDDSQLPKDRFSAERLKGVDSTLKIQPAELGDSAMYLCASSLGRLGVYEQYFGPGTRLTVT.